This is a list of T cell receptor beta chains from one sample in a study of T-cell reconstitution after alpha-beta-depleted transplantation in children. TCRdb recomputed calls from the PCR reads with MiXCR, one row per CDR3 protein. The sample consists of almost 400,000 distinct CDR3 sequences, roughly 20% of them appearing once. The sequencing here drew on PBMCs from the stem cell graft donor, taken from the stem cell graft. These receptor sequences come from a human donor who donated a stem cell graft to a child with acute myeloid leukemia. CDR3s include the opening cysteine and the closing phenylalanine or tryptophan. The D gene is left open where the match is weak. Rows give clone size only sometimes, using once, few, many, or a class for an expanded clone.

D gene	V gene	clone size	J gene	CDR3 DNA	CDR3 protein
TRBD1	TRBV6-2/TRBV6-3	few	TRBJ2-2	TGTGCCAGCAGTTGGGGACAGGGGAGCGGGGAGCTGTTTTTT	CASSWGQGSGELFF
TRBD2	TRBV5-6	few	TRBJ2-1	TGTGCCAGCAGCTTACCCGGGACTAGCGGTCCCCATGAGCAGTTCTTC	CASSLPGTSGPHEQFF
.	TRBV20-1	.	TRBJ1-4	TGCAGTGCCGAGGTGACAGCAACTAATGAAAAACTGTTTTTT	CSAEVTATNEKLFF
TRBD2	TRBV5-5	.	TRBJ2-1	TGTGCCAGCAGCCCCGGGACTAGCGGGAGGTCCTACAATGAGCAGTTCTTC	CASSPGTSGRSYNEQFF
.	TRBV12-3/TRBV12-4	few	TRBJ1-1	TGTGCCAGCAGTTATACAGGGAACACTGAAGCTTTCTTT	CASSYTGNTEAFF
.	TRBV20-1	few	TRBJ2-5	TGCAGTGCTAGGGGCTCCGGGACACCCAAGACCCAGTACTTC	CSARGSGTPKTQYF
.	TRBV12-3/TRBV12-4	.	TRBJ1-6	TGTGCCAGCAGTTTAGAGCCGCCCCTCCACTTT	CASSLEPPLHF
TRBD2	TRBV10-3	.	TRBJ2-1	TGTGCCATCAGTGGGACTAGCGGGAGCTCCTACAATGAGCAGTTCTTC	CAISGTSGSSYNEQFF
.	TRBV20-1	many	TRBJ2-7	TGCAGTGCTAGAAACCCCTTCTCCTACGAGCAGTACTTC	CSARNPFSYEQYF
.	TRBV12-3/TRBV12-4	many	TRBJ2-1	TGTGCCAGCAGTTTTGGTGTAAGTGAGCAGTTCTTC	CASSFGVSEQFF
.	TRBV2	few	TRBJ2-5	TGTGCCAGCCTACTCCAAGAGACCCAGTACTTC	CASLLQETQYF
.	TRBV5-6	few	TRBJ2-5	TGTGCCAGCAGCCCACCGCAGGGTGGAACCCAGTACTTC	CASSPPQGGTQYF
.	TRBV20-1	many	TRBJ2-1	TGCAGTGCTAGAGATTACGGGACTGCCTACAATGAGCAGTTCTTC	CSARDYGTAYNEQFF
.	TRBV18	many	TRBJ2-7	TGTGCCAGCTCACTATCCGGAATCGAGCAGTACTTC	CASSLSGIEQYF
.	TRBV12-3/TRBV12-4	.	TRBJ2-7	TGTGCCAGCAGTCCGCGGGCTTACTACGAGCAGTACTTC	CASSPRAYYEQYF
.	TRBV2	.	TRBJ2-1	TGTGCCAGCCCACTCGGGGCAGGGGACTACAATGAGCAGTTCTTC	CASPLGAGDYNEQFF
.	TRBV7-2	many	TRBJ2-1	TGTGCCAGCAGCGTGATATGGAGCGAGCAGTTCTTC	CASSVIWSEQFF
TRBD1	TRBV15	.	TRBJ2-7	TGTGCCACCAGCAGAGAGGGACAGGTCACCTACGAGCAGTACTTC	CATSREGQVTYEQYF
TRBD2	TRBV4-2	many	TRBJ2-3	TGTGCCAGCAGCCAAGCTAGCGGGACTAGCACAGATACGCAGTATTTT	CASSQASGTSTDTQYF
.	TRBV12-3/TRBV12-4	few	TRBJ2-4	TGTGCCAGCAGTTTAGGGGGGCGCGTCAAAAACATTCAGTACTTC	CASSLGGRVKNIQYF
TRBD1	TRBV28	.	TRBJ1-6	TGTGCCAGCAGTCTACCCCCTGATGGCAGGGGGCAATCACCCCTCCACTTT	CASSLPPDGRGQSPLHF
TRBD2	TRBV27	few	TRBJ2-1	TGTGCCAGCAGTCAGGGACTAGCGGGAGGGAACAATAGGTACAATGAGCAGTTCTTC	CASSQGLAGGNNRYNEQFF
.	TRBV7-9	many	TRBJ2-7	TGTGCCAGCAGCTTAATCTCCGGCTCGGAAGAGCAGTACTTC	CASSLISGSEEQYF
.	TRBV20-1	.	TRBJ2-5	TGCAGTGCTAGGATAGGGGACCCCTCAATGATACAAGAGACCCAGTACTTC	CSARIGDPSMIQETQYF
.	TRBV13	.	TRBJ2-1	TGTGCCAGCGGCTTGATAGCGGATTACAATGAGCAGTTCTTC	CASGLIADYNEQFF
TRBD2	TRBV28	few	TRBJ2-7	TGTGCCAGCAGCCCCGGGACTAGCGGGATAGGTGAGCAGTACTTC	CASSPGTSGIGEQYF
.	TRBV7-2	many	TRBJ2-3	TGTGCCAGCAGCTTAGCGTCAGATACGCAGTATTTT	CASSLASDTQYF
.	TRBV4-2	few	TRBJ2-7	TGTGCCAGCAGCCCGACTGGCCCAGGAGAGCAGTACTTC	CASSPTGPGEQYF
.	TRBV7-9	.	TRBJ2-7	TGTGCCAGCAGCTTAGCAAAGGGCAAGGCCTCTTTGCACGAGCAGTACTTC	CASSLAKGKASLHEQYF
.	TRBV4-1	few	TRBJ2-2	TGCGCCAGCAGCCCTAAGCGGACACAGGGTTCCGGGGAGCTGTTTTTT	CASSPKRTQGSGELFF
.	TRBV20-1	.	TRBJ2-3	TGCAGTGCTAGAGATGGGGTAGCGGTGGGGCCAGATACGCAGTATTTT	CSARDGVAVGPDTQYF
.	TRBV20-1	.	TRBJ2-1	TGCAGTGCTTTCGATCCTTCGGGGTACAATGAGCAGTTCTTC	CSAFDPSGYNEQFF
TRBD2	TRBV20-1	many	TRBJ2-1	TGCAGTGCGAGTCTTAGCGGGAGGGCCTACAATGAGCAGTTCTTC	CSASLSGRAYNEQFF
TRBD1	TRBV15	.	TRBJ2-3	TGTGCCACCAGCAGAGAGGACAGGGGAACTGATACGCAGTATTTT	CATSREDRGTDTQYF
.	TRBV10-2	many	TRBJ2-7	TGCGCCAGCAGTGAGTCCGGGGCGGCCTACGAGCAGTACTTC	CASSESGAAYEQYF
.	TRBV28	few	TRBJ1-1	TGTGCCAGCAGCAAACTCGGGGCTTTCTTT	CASSKLGAFF
.	TRBV11-2	.	TRBJ2-5	TGTGCCAGCAGCTTAGCGGGCGGTAGCGAGGGGACCCAGTACTTC	CASSLAGGSEGTQYF
TRBD2	TRBV24-1	.	TRBJ2-1	TGTGCCACCAGTGATTCTAGCGGGAGGACCTATGAGCAGTTCTTC	CATSDSSGRTYEQFF
TRBD2	TRBV13	few	TRBJ2-3	TGTGCCAGCAGCCCTCCGGGGCTAGCGGATAGCACAGATACGCAGTATTTT	CASSPPGLADSTDTQYF
.	TRBV2	.	TRBJ1-1	TGTGCCACTCACGGCGGCATGAACACTGAAGCTTTCTTT	CATHGGMNTEAFF
.	TRBV20-1	.	TRBJ2-3	TGCAGTGCTAGGGGTCCCAGCGGTTGGCCAGATACGCAGTATTTT	CSARGPSGWPDTQYF
TRBD1	TRBV20-1	few	TRBJ2-5	TGCAGTGCTCCACCGGCCGACAGGGCGGAGACCCAGTACTTC	CSAPPADRAETQYF
.	TRBV9	many	TRBJ2-1	TGTGCCAGCAGCGTCAGCAGGGCTAGGGATGAGCAGTTCTTC	CASSVSRARDEQFF
.	TRBV5-6	.	TRBJ1-2	TGTGCCAGCAGTGTGGGGGGGTCTAACTATGGCTACACCTTC	CASSVGGSNYGYTF
.	TRBV5-1	.	TRBJ2-1	TGCGCCAGCAGCTTCGAGTGGGACAATGAGCAGTTCTTC	CASSFEWDNEQFF
.	TRBV11-2	few	TRBJ2-7	TGTGCCAGGAGTAGACGAGCAGGGCAATCCCCTATTCCCTACGAGCAGTACTTC	CARSRRAGQSPIPYEQYF